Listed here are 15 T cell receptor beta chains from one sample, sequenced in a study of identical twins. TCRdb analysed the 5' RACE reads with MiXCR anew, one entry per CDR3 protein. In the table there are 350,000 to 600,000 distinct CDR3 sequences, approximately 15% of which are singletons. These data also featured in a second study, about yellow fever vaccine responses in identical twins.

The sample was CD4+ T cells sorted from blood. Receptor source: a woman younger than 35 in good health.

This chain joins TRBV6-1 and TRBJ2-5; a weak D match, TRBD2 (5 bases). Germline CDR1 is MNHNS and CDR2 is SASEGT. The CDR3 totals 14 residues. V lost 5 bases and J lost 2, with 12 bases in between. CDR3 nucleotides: TGTGCCAGCAGTCGACGACTACTACAAGAGACCCAGTACTTC. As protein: CASSRRLLQETQYF.

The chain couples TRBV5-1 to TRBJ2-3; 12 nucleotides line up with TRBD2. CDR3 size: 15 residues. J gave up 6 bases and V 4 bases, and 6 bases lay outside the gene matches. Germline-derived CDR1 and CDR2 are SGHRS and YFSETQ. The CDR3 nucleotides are TGCGCCAGCAGCCTTGTTACTAGCGGGGGGGATACGCAGTATTTT. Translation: CASSLVTSGGDTQYF.

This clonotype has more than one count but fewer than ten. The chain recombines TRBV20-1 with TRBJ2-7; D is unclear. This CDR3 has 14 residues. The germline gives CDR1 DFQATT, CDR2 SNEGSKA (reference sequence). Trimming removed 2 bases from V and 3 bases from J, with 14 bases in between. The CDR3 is CSARLMAKGYEQYF. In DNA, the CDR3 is TGCAGTGCTAGACTTATGGCAAAGGGCTACGAGCAGTACTTC.

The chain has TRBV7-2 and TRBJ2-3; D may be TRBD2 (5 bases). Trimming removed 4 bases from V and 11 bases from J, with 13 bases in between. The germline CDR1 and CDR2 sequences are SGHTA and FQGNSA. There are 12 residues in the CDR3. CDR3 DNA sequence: TGTGCCAGCAGCTCCATACTAGTAGTGCAGTATTTT. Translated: CASSSILVVQYF.

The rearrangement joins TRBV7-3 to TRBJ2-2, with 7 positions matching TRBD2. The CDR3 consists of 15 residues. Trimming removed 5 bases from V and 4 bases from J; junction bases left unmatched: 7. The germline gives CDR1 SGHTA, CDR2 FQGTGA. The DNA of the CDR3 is TGTGCCAGCAGCGAGACTAGCTGGGGCACCGGGGAGCTGTTTTTT. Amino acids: CASSETSWGTGELFF.

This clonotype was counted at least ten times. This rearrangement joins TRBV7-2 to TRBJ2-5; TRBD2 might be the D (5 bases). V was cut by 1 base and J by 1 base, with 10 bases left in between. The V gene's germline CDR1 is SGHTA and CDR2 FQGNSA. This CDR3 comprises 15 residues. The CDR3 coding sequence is TGTGCCAGCAGCTTAGGGGGAGTAGCCCAAGAGACCCAGTACTTC. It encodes CASSLGGVAQETQYF. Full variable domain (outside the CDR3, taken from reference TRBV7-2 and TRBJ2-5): GAGVSQSPSNKVTEKGKDVELRCDPISGHTALYWYRQSLGQGLEFLIYFQGNSAPDKSGLPSDRFSAERTGGSVSTLTIQRTQQEDSAVYLCASSLGGVAQETQYFGPGTRLLVL.

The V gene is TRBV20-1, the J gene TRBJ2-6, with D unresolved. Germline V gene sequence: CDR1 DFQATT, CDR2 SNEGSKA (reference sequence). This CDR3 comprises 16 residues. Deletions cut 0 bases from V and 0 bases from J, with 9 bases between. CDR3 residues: CSARDPRGSGANVLTF. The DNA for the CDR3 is TGCAGTGCTAGAGACCCCAGAGGCTCTGGGGCCAACGTCCTGACTTTC.

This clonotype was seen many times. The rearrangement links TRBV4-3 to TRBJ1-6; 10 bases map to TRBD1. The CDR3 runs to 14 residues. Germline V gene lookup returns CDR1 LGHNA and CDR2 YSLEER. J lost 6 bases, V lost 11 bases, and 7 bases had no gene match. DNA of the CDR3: TGCGCCTCAGGCCGGGACAGGGGTAATTCACCCCTCCACTTT. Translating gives CASGRDRGNSPLHF.

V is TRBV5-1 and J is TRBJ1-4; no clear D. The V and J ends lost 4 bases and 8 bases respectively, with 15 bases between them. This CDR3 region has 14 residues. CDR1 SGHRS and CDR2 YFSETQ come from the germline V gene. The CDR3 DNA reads TGCGCCAGCAGCACCGGAGGGTTATTCGAAAAACTGTTTTTT. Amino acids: CASSTGGLFEKLFF.

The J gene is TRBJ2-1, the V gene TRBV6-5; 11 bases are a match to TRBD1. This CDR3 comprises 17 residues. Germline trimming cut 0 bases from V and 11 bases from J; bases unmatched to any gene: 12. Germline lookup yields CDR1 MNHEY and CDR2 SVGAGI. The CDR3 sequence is CASSYSKSLGQGAQQFF. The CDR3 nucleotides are TGTGCCAGCAGTTACTCGAAGTCTCTAGGACAGGGGGCCCAGCAGTTCTTC.

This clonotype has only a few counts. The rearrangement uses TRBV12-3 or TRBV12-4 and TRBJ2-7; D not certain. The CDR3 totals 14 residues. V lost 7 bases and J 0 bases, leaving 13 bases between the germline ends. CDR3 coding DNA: TGTGCCAGCAAGCACTCGCAGGCCTCCTACGAGCAGTACTTC. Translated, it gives CASKHSQASYEQYF.

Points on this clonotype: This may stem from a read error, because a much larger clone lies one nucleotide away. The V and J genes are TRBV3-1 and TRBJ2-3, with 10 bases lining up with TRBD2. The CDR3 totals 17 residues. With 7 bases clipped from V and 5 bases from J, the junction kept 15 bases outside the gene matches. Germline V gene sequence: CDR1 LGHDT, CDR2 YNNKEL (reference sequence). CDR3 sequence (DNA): TGTGCCAGCACCCCCCTGGCTAGCGGGGGTACTTTAGATACGCAGTATTTT. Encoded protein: CASTPLASGGTLDTQYF.

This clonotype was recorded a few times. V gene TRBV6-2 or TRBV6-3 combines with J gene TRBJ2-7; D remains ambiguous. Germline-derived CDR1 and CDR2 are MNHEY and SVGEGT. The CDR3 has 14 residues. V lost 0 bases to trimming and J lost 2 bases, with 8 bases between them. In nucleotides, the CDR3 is TGTGCCAGCAGTTACTCGCCCTTCACCTACGAGCAGTACTTC. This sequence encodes CASSYSPFTYEQYF.

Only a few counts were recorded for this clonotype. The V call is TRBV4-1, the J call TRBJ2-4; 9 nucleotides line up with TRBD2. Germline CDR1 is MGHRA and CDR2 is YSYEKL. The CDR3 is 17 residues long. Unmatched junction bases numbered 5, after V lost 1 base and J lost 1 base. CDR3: CASSQGLAGSAKNIQYF. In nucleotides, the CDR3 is TGCGCCAGCAGCCAAGGCCTAGCGGGGTCGGCCAAAAACATTCAGTACTTC.

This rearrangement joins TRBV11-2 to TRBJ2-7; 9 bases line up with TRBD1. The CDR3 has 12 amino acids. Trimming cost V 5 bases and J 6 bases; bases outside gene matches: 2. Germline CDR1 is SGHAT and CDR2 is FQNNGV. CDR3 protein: CASSTGGVEQYF. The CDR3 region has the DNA TGTGCCAGCAGCACAGGGGGCGTCGAGCAGTACTTC.